This T cell receptor (beta chain) is drawn from a study of T-cell reconstitution after alpha-beta-depleted transplantation in children (TCRdb year 2016). At the level of the whole study: Using TCR repertoire profiling, the study followed T-cell immune reconstitution in a quantitative way in children after TCRalphabeta/CD19-depleted allogeneic hematopoietic cell transplantation.

Turning to this clonotype: Its binding antigen is unknown. Base qualities are missing; no much larger clone stands one base away.

From its cysteine to its phenylalanine, the CDR3 spans 14 amino acids. Only the CDR3 region is kept as DNA, spanning 42 bases read in frame from base 1. According to the germline V gene (reference sequence), CDR1 reads LGHDT and CDR2 reads YNNKEL. Trimming at the junction amounts to 0 bases on V and 4 bases on J, and the germline ends lie 9 bases apart. The library came from PCR. This sample was sequenced with an Illumina HiSeq 2500. TCR libraries were prepared with molecular barcoding, using unique molecular identifiers to normalize TCRbeta repertoire quantification. TCRdb's own reprocessing of the public reads used fastp at Q25 and MiXCR and kept productive beta chains. Each entry merges the rows of one CDR3 protein and shows their most common DNA and genes. The sample records about 500,000 distinct CDR3 sequences, approximately 30% of which are singletons. Together, the top ten hold 2% to 3% of the sample.

This receptor chain uses TRBV3-1 and TRBJ2-5; no D gene call is confident. The TCR originated in a human donor who donated a stem cell graft to a child with aplastic anemia. Source: PBMCs from the stem cell graft donor, taken from the stem cell graft. The encoded CDR3 is CASSQDLRGETQYF. The nucleotides read TGTGCCAGCAGCCAAGATCTCAGAGGAGAGACCCAGTACTTC.